Each of the 5 T cell receptor beta chains below was sequenced from the same sample in a study of neoadjuvant anti-PD-1 for oral cavity cancer. The protocol was immunoSEQ multiplex PCR, while the TCRdb copy is restricted to in-frame clones and leaves out a portion. Of about 7,200 clones in the sample, 50% to 70% were seen once. The sequencing here drew on tumor tissue, taken before nivolumab (anti-PD-1) treatment. The receptors come from a person aged 40 to 85 with oral cavity squamous cell carcinoma.

This clone has only a few counts. The rearrangement uses TRBV9 and TRBJ2-1; 14 bases map to TRBD2. The V segment lost 2 bases and the J segment 7 bases; nucleotides outside the gene matches: 2. CDR3 length equals 15 residues. Germline values: CDR1 SGDLS, CDR2 YYNGEE. DNA of the CDR3: TGTGCCAGCAGCGTTGGGACTAGCGGGAGAAATGAGCAGTTCTTC. It encodes CASSVGTSGRNEQFF.

The chain has TRBV18 and TRBJ1-4, with TRBD1 matching 7 bases. Looked up from germline, CDR1 is KGHSH and CDR2 is LQKENI. With 0 bases clipped from V and 4 bases from J, the junction kept 2 bases outside the gene matches. The CDR3 length is 15 residues. The CDR3 reads CASSPPQGGNEKLFF. CDR3 nucleotides: TGTGCCAGCTCACCACCGCAGGGGGGTAATGAAAAACTGTTTTTT. The entire variable domain, with the rest obtained from reference TRBV18 and TRBJ1-4, is as follows: NAGVMQNPRHLVRRRGQEARLRCSPMKGHSHVYWYRQLPEEGLKFMVYLQKENIIDESGMPKERFSAEFPKEGPSILRIQQVVRGDSAAYFCASSPPQGGNEKLFFGSGTQLSVL.

This clone is medium-sized. This rearrangement joins TRBV5-1 to TRBJ1-2, with TRBD1 identical over 7 bases. Trimming took 4 bases from V and 6 from J; bases not matched to a gene: 9. In germline, CDR1 is SGHRS, CDR2 YFSETQ. This CDR3 contains 14 residues. The chain's CDR3 is CASSAMTGMNGYTF. For the CDR3, the DNA is TGCGCCAGCAGCGCCATGACAGGGATGAATGGCTACACCTTC.

The chain joins TRBV6-5 to TRBJ2-3; unclear D gene. Per germline, CDR1 MNHEY and CDR2 SVGAGI. This CDR3 contains 11 residues. Between the trimmed V and J ends, which lost 4 bases and 4 bases, there was a span of 3 bases. CDR3 region: CASSSADTQYF. The CDR3 nucleotides are TGTGCCAGCAGTTCAGCAGATACGCAGTATTTT.

The chain combines TRBV5-6 with TRBJ2-3; a weak D match, TRBD1 (5 bases). This CDR3 spans 15 amino acids. Germline V gives CDR1 SGHDT, CDR2 YYEEEE. Deletions cut 0 bases from V and 0 bases from J, with 8 bases between. The CDR3 DNA follows: TGTGCCAGCAGCTTGGGCAGGGCTAGCACAGATACGCAGTATTTT. It yields the protein CASSLGRASTDTQYF.